This T cell receptor (beta chain) was identified during a study of T cells in Graves' hyperthyroidism and ophthalmopathy. Points from the study as a whole: A model of 13 V-J features distinguished ophthalmopathy from stable hyperthyroidism.

Deletions cut 2 bases from V and 7 bases from J, with 12 bases between. Germline V gene lookup returns CDR1 MNHNY and CDR2 SVGAGI (reference sequence). This CDR3 has 13 residues. Stable Graves' hyperthyroidism meant no ophthalmopathy progression within 18 months. These patients, aged 18 to 65, had recently diagnosed hyperthyroidism lasting under 2 months. For the diagnoses, clinical symptoms, serum thyroxine and TRAb, thyroid ultrasound and orbital computed tomography were used. Ten or more counts support this clonotype. The antigen is unknown. TCR beta CDR3 regions were amplified from RNA transcripts. HTBI primers were used for first-round RT-PCR of the TCR CDR3. From the multiplex PCR reads, TCRdb called clonotypes with MiXCR, one entry per CDR3 protein. The table lists 300,000 to 400,000 distinct CDR3 sequences, 15% to 20% of them singletons.

The source material was blood. V is TRBV6-6 and J is TRBJ2-7, with D perhaps matching TRBD1 (5 bases). The clonotype comes from a woman aged 45-65 years with Graves' hyperthyroidism. In DNA form, the CDR3 reads TGTGCCAGCAGTTACGGGAAGGGGTGGGAGCAGTACTTC. It encodes CASSYGKGWEQYF.